The 19 T cell receptor beta chains given below trace back to one sample, sequenced in a study of regulatory T cells in long-lasting Graves disease. Time point denoted: persistent/refractory GD, antithyroid drugs over 5 years with positive TRAb. Scientists built the TCR library using RNA that was extracted from PBMCs. Libraries of TCR beta came from iRepertoire HTBI primers plus Arm-PCR of CDR3 regions. TCRdb redid the calling of the multiplex PCR reads with MiXCR, one entry per CDR3 protein. The table shows about 420,000 distinct CDR3 sequences, with roughly a quarter occurring only once. The sequencing used peripheral blood mononuclear cells (PBMCs), collected when the disease was refractory, from a patient treated with antithyroid drugs. These receptor sequences come from a female donor with Graves disease.

The chain joins TRBV14 to TRBJ2-7; 8 bases fit TRBD2. The germline CDR1 and CDR2 sequences are SGHDN and FVKESK. This CDR3 spans 15 amino acids. The V segment lost 4 bases and the J segment 5 bases; nucleotides outside the gene matches: 10. CDR3 protein: CASSPGGRPWHEQYF. The CDR3 DNA reads TGTGCCAGCAGCCCCGGCGGGAGGCCCTGGCACGAGCAGTACTTC.

The gene calls are TRBV29-1 and TRBJ2-7, with 9 bases lining up with TRBD1. The CDR3 totals 14 residues. Germline CDR1 SQVTM, CDR2 ANQGSEA. V lost 7 bases, J lost 2 bases, and 9 bases stayed unmatched. In DNA form, the CDR3 reads TGCAGCGCTCGATGGACAGGGGACCCCTACGAGCAGTACTTC. Translated, it gives CSARWTGDPYEQYF.

The chain recombines TRBV6-1 with TRBJ2-4; the D gene is possibly TRBD2 (6 bases). The germline gives CDR1 MNHNS, CDR2 SASEGT. Trimming left V 4 bases short and J 3 bases short, with 25 bases between. CDR3 size: 19 residues. The CDR3 region has the DNA TGTGCCAGCAGTGGGAGGCCGGTAAGCGGGCCGAGAGGCAAAAACATTCAGTACTTC. Translating gives CASSGRPVSGPRGKNIQYF.

This clonotype was detected ten times or more. V gene TRBV2 combines with J gene TRBJ2-7; D uncertain. CDR3 length: 15 residues. V lost 7 bases to trimming and J lost 0 bases, with 16 bases between them. Germline V gives CDR1 SNHLY, CDR2 FYNNEI. The CDR3 nucleotides are TGTGCCAGCATAAGCGCTGACAACCCCTCCTACGAGCAGTACTTC. This gives the protein CASISADNPSYEQYF.

There are a few counts of this clonotype. The gene calls are TRBV28 and TRBJ2-7; D might be TRBD1 (6 bases). Trimming stripped 8 bases from V and 3 bases from J, with 14 bases between. Germline V gives CDR1 MDHEN, CDR2 SYDVKM. The CDR3 totals 13 residues. The CDR3: CASLGGFSYEQYF. CDR3 sequence (DNA): TGTGCCAGCCTAGGGGGTTTTAGCTACGAGCAGTACTTC.

This clonotype has only one observation. Its ends do not fully match the called genes, so a read error is possible. This chain links TRBV19 with TRBJ1-3, with D tentatively TRBD1 (6 bases). The CDR3 is made up of 14 amino acids. Germline V gene data show CDR1 as LNHDA and CDR2 as SQIVND (reference sequence). In nucleotides, the CDR3 is TGTACCAGTCGGGACATTTCCTCTGGAAACACCATATATTTT. This codes for CTSRDISSGNTIYF.

The genes are TRBV7-2 and TRBJ2-2; no definite D call. Trimming removed 1 base from V and 1 base from J, with 13 bases in between. The CDR3 covers 17 residues. Germline V gives CDR1 SGHTA, CDR2 FQGNSA. CDR3 in amino acids: CASSLGSMNQNTGELFF. The CDR3 region has the DNA TGTGCCAGCAGCTTAGGGTCTATGAATCAGAACACCGGGGAGCTGTTTTTT.

The chain combines TRBV19 with TRBJ1-6; 9 bases line up with TRBD1. This CDR3 is 16 amino acids long. V gave up 6 bases and J gave up 5 bases; unmatched junction bases: 8. CDR1 and CDR2 (germline): LNHDA, SQIVND (reference sequence). As DNA, the CDR3 is TGTGCCAGTAGAAATACAGGGGGCCGGAATAATTCACCCCTCCACTTT. This translates into CASRNTGGRNNSPLHF.

To note about this clonotype: With only one base between it and a far larger clone, this is likely a read error. As the CDR3 is not closed by the conserved phenylalanine or tryptophan, this likely results from a read error. V gene TRBV7-3 combines with J gene TRBJ2-5, with TRBD1 matching over 8 bases. Germline V gene sequence: CDR1 SGHTA, CDR2 FQGTGA. Losses at the gene ends were 6 bases for V and 7 bases for J; bases not matched to a gene: 10. CDR3 length: 14 amino acids. Written as DNA, the CDR3 is TGTGCCAGCAGGTCAGGGACAGGTCCTCGGACCCAGTACCTC. As protein: CASRSGTGPRTQYL.

To note about this clonotype: A junction end diverges from the germline sequence, so it may reflect a read error. V and J are TRBV28 and TRBJ2-7, with D perhaps TRBD1 (6 bases). This CDR3 region has 13 residues. In germline, CDR1 is MDHEN, CDR2 SYDVKM. DNA of the CDR3: TGTGCCAGCAGATCCGGGACATCCTACAAGCAGTACTTC. Amino acid sequence: CASRSGTSYKQYF.

This clonotype was counted a few times. The chain carries TRBV2 and TRBJ2-1, with 7 bases that match TRBD1. With V trimmed by 6 bases and J by 2 bases, 4 bases remained unmatched. Per germline, CDR1 SNHLY and CDR2 FYNNEI. This CDR3 region has 14 residues. CDR3 in amino acids: CASRDRQAYNEQFF. DNA for the CDR3: TGTGCCAGCAGGGACAGGCAGGCCTACAATGAGCAGTTCTTC.

The rearrangement joins TRBV7-2 to TRBJ2-5, with 11 bases matching TRBD2. V lost 5 bases and J lost 0; bases outside the gene matches: 8. Germline V gives CDR1 SGHTA, CDR2 FQGNSA. The CDR3 has 17 residues. The CDR3 DNA sequence: TGTGCCAGCAGCCGCGGGACTAGCGGATTGTACCAAGAGACCCAGTACTTC. Amino acid sequence: CASSRGTSGLYQETQYF.

This chain connects TRBV4-2 to TRBJ1-2, with 8 bases fitting TRBD1. CDR3 size: 16 residues. Germline-derived CDR1 and CDR2 are LGHNA and YNFKEQ. J lost 0 bases, V lost 4 bases, and 7 bases had no gene match. The CDR3 nucleotides read TGTGCCAGCAGCCTAGGACAGGGAATAGCTAACTATGGCTACACCTTC. This translates into CASSLGQGIANYGYTF.

Ten or more counts support this clonotype. This chain links TRBV6-2 or TRBV6-3 with TRBJ2-7; weak D call: TRBD1 (6 bases). Germline assignment: CDR1 MNHEY and CDR2 SVGEGT. Deletions cut 6 bases from V and 4 bases from J, with 19 bases between. This CDR3 contains 15 residues. CDR3 region: CASSPTGYGIYEQYF. CDR3 DNA: TGTGCCAGCAGCCCCACAGGGTATGGAATTTACGAGCAGTACTTC.

This clonotype was counted at least ten times. This chain joins TRBV2 and TRBJ1-1; D gene uncertain. The CDR3 spans 14 residues. Trimming cost V 7 bases and J 3 bases, with 15 bases left between them. Looked up from germline, CDR1 is SNHLY and CDR2 is FYNNEI. CDR3 amino acids: CASTRTPGDTEAFF. The CDR3, as DNA: TGTGCCAGCACTCGGACCCCCGGGGACACTGAAGCTTTCTTT. Full variable domain (outside the CDR3, taken from reference TRBV2 and TRBJ1-1): EPEVTQTPSHQVTQMGQEVILRCVPISNHLYFYWYRQILGQKVEFLVSFYNNEISEKSEIFDDQFSVERPDGSNFTLKIRSTKLEDSAMYFCASTRTPGDTEAFFGQGTRLTVV.

As concerns this clonotype: Mismatch with germline at one junction end may stem from a read error. The rearrangement joins TRBV10-3 to TRBJ2-7; TRBD2 matches at 11 bases. Germline values: CDR1 ENHRY, CDR2 SYGVKD. This CDR3 spans 15 amino acids. The CDR3 sequence: CAIRGLADDSYERYF. CDR3 sequence (DNA): TGTGCCATCAGGGGACTAGCGGATGACTCCTACGAGCGGTACTTC.

This clonotype was seen at least ten times. The chain joins TRBV12-3 or TRBV12-4 to TRBJ2-5; 9 positions match TRBD2. The CDR3 sequence is 16 residues long. After removal of 6 bases from V and 4 bases from J, the junction contained 12 bases not matched to a gene. The CDR3 protein is CASSLTSGSAGETQYF. CDR3 DNA: TGTGCCAGCAGCCTGACTAGCGGATCCGCGGGAGAGACCCAGTACTTC.

The chain joins TRBV2 to TRBJ2-7; 12 bases line up with TRBD2. The V gene's germline CDR1 is SNHLY and CDR2 FYNNEI. This CDR3 region has 16 residues. V lost 5 bases and J lost 2; bases outside the gene matches: 7. The CDR3 reads CASSLKGLAGPYEQYF. CDR3 in DNA: TGTGCCAGCAGTTTAAAAGGACTAGCGGGACCCTACGAGCAGTACTTC.

At least ten counts were recorded for this clonotype. The rearrangement links TRBV28 to TRBJ1-4; D ambiguous. Trimming removed 3 bases at V and 13 bases at J, with 12 bases between. The CDR3 has 12 residues. The germline V gene has CDR1 MDHEN and CDR2 SYDVKM. The CDR3 DNA reads TGTGCCAGCAGTTTTAGGACGCTAGGACTGTTTTTT. Translation: CASSFRTLGLFF.